Sequencing of this TCR beta chain was carried out in a study of T cell repertoires in cytomegalovirus infection (dated by TCRdb to the late 2010s). As for the study more broadly: Donor HLA type was relevant to the analysis, as public TCR beta signatures indicated carriage of CMV infection together with the matching HLA type. Points the paper makes about the study in general: In both this cohort and an independent cohort of some 380 donors, the cumulative frequency of public TCR beta family members distinguished carriers of CMV infection plus the relevant HLA type. The ex vivo response was dominated by HLA-C-restricted CMV-specific TCR beta clonotypes, which also provided the single most frequent clonotype in two of eight donors.

The germline V gene (reference sequence) provides CDR1 MNHEY and CDR2 SMNVEV. Trimming removed 0 bases from V and 5 bases from J, leaving 10 bases between the germline ends. Reading from cysteine to phenylalanine, the CDR3 counts 14 amino acids. Here the CDR3 DNA is all that survives: 42 bases in frame from base 1. The reads were generated on an Illumina HiSeq 1500. TCRdb redid the processing of the public reads, applying fastp at Q25 and MiXCR, and retained in-frame beta chains. Every CDR3 protein is listed once, alongside the most common genes and DNA of its rows. Across this sample there are some 150,000 distinct CDR3 sequences, with roughly a quarter seen only once. Clones ranked in the top ten supply approximately 9.9% of the sample. To note about this clonotype: The clone's antigen remains unknown. No qualities accompany the bases; no much larger clone lies one base away.

The sequenced material came from PBMCs. This sequence originates from a human donor in good health (CMV status not recorded). Some clones in this sample may be carry-over from other donors' samples. This sequence uses TRBV27 and TRBJ2-5; the D gene cannot be resolved reliably. The CDR3 loop reads CASSLSRMGETQYF. The bases read TGTGCCAGCAGTTTATCACGAATGGGGGAGACCCAGTACTTC.